This TCR beta chain comes out of a study of T cell repertoires in cytomegalovirus infection. Study-level background: Recently identified HLA-C-restricted CMV epitopes were used, and well-studied HLA-B-restricted CMV epitopes were used as well. The public TCR beta signatures pointed to both CMV infection and matching HLA type. The study, taken as a whole, reports: Cumulative public TCR beta family frequency identified CMV carriers with the relevant HLA. HLA-C-restricted CMV clonotypes gave the most frequent clonotype in two of eight donors.

Turning to this clonotype: What it binds is not known.

Germline V gene sequence: CDR1 LNHDA, CDR2 SQIVND (reference sequence). The CDR3 has 15 residues. Trimming took 7 bases from V and 0 from J, leaving 13 bases between them. TCRdb reprocessed the reads via MiXCR and lists one record per CDR3 protein. Altogether more than 250,000 distinct CDR3 sequences are present, around a quarter being singletons, with the ten largest covering roughly 13%. This chain joins TRBV19 and TRBJ1-3; D remains ambiguous. The clonotype comes from a human donor in good health (CMV status not recorded). Some clones in this sample may be carry-over from other donors' samples. Sequencing was performed on cultured PBMCs, taken from culture after CMV antigen stimulation. CDR3 sequence: CASNDWGGSGNTIYF. The CDR3 nucleotides read TGTGCCAGTAACGACTGGGGAGGCTCTGGAAACACCATATATTTT.